Listed below are T cell receptor beta chains from one sample, sequenced in a study of Ad26.COV2.S vaccination and SARS-CoV-2 variants. Data came from immunoSEQ multiplex PCR; TCRdb stores just in-frame clones and leaves some out. Of more than 300,000 clones listed, 85% are singletons. The sample here was peripheral blood, taken in a trial of Ad26.COV2.S vaccine versus placebo. These receptors all stem from a person between 18 and 65 years old who received the Ad26.COV2.S COVID-19 vaccine or a placebo. Both conserved end residues are part of each CDR3. D genes are given only for firm matches. Only some rows state a clone size, as once, few, many or a class for expanded clones.

V	D	size	J	CDR3	DNA
TRBV5-8	.	.	TRBJ1-3	CASSHRSPAGNTIYF	TGTGCCAGCAGCCACCGCTCACCCGCTGGAAACACCATATATTTT
TRBV10-2	TRBD1	few	TRBJ1-4	CASSIRQGATEKLFF	TGCGCCAGCAGCATACGACAGGGGGCGACTGAAAAACTGTTTTTT
TRBV6-5	.	once	TRBJ2-7	CASSYSGRAAYEQYF	TGTGCCAGCAGTTACTCGGGTAGGGCGGCCTACGAGCAGTACTTC
TRBV2	.	.	TRBJ1-1	CASSEHGQGTTEAFF	TGTGCCAGCAGTGAACACGGTCAGGGGACCACTGAAGCTTTCTTT
TRBV28	.	.	TRBJ1-5	CASSLAGEPSNQPQHF	TGTGCCAGCAGTTTGGCGGGGGAGCCGAGCAATCAGCCCCAGCATTTT
TRBV24-1	.	.	TRBJ1-1	CATSDSGLGNTEAFF	TGTGCCACCAGTGATTCGGGACTTGGGAACACTGAAGCTTTCTTT
TRBV6-1	.	.	TRBJ2-1	CASSDGAHDEQFF	TGTGCCAGCAGTGACGGGGCTCATGATGAGCAGTTCTTC
TRBV3-1/TRBV3-2	TRBD1	few	TRBJ1-2	CASRDRGLGDGYTF	TGTGCCAGCAGAGACAGGGGGCTAGGCGATGGCTACACCTTC
TRBV12-3/TRBV12-4	.	.	TRBJ1-1	CASSRWMNTEAFF	TGTGCCAGCAGTAGGTGGATGAACACTGAAGCTTTCTTT
TRBV18	.	once	TRBJ1-1	CASSPNTEAFF	TGTGCCAGCTCACCGAACACTGAAGCTTTCTTT
TRBV27	TRBD2	.	TRBJ2-2	CASKLAGGRRTGELFF	TGTGCCAGCAAGCTAGCGGGGGGGAGGCGGACCGGGGAGCTGTTTTTT
TRBV19	.	.	TRBJ2-7	CASTPGSTYEQYF	TGTGCCAGTACCCCCGGATCGACCTACGAGCAGTACTTC
TRBV28	TRBD1	.	TRBJ2-7	CASSLTGGAYEQYF	TGTGCCAGCAGTTTGACAGGGGGCGCATACGAGCAGTACTTC
TRBV19	.	.	TRBJ1-5	CASTPSRGNQPQHF	TGTGCCAGTACCCCTTCACGGGGCAATCAGCCCCAGCATTTT
TRBV5-6	TRBD2	.	TRBJ2-1	CASSLVGGGYNEQFF	TGTGCCAGCAGCTTGGTTGGCGGGGGCTACAATGAGCAGTTCTTC
TRBV5-6	.	.	TRBJ1-6	CASSLVRGVDSPLHF	TGTGCCAGCAGCTTGGTGCGGGGTGTGGATTCACCCCTCCACTTT
TRBV5-8	TRBD2	.	TRBJ2-1	CASKRVAGDREQFF	TGTGCCAGCAAGAGAGTAGCGGGGGACCGGGAGCAGTTCTTC
TRBV5-1	.	.	TRBJ2-7	CASSLGPGEIYEQYF	TGCGCCAGCAGCTTGGGGCCAGGGGAAATTTACGAGCAGTACTTC
TRBV11-2	.	few	TRBJ2-7	CASSLTGIRQYF	TGTGCCAGCAGCTTAACAGGGATACGGCAGTACTTC
TRBV30	.	.	TRBJ2-5	CAWSPQGQETQYF	TGTGCCTGGAGTCCCCAAGGCCAAGAGACCCAGTACTTC
TRBV9	.	.	TRBJ2-2	CASSLGDGELFF	TGTGCCAGCAGCTTAGGAGATGGGGAGCTGTTTTTT
TRBV9	.	.	TRBJ2-3	CASSVVGGSTDTQYF	TGTGCCAGCAGCGTAGTTGGGGGAAGCACAGATACGCAGTATTTT
TRBV11-2	.	.	TRBJ2-6	CASSSDGNSGANVLTF	TGTGCCAGCAGCTCCGACGGGAACTCTGGGGCCAACGTCCTGACTTTC
TRBV5-1	.	.	TRBJ2-7	CASSTSGIEQYF	TGCGCCAGCAGCACCTCGGGAATCGAGCAGTACTTC
TRBV19	.	.	TRBJ2-7	CASSMTSVSYEQYF	TGTGCCAGTAGCATGACTAGTGTATCCTACGAGCAGTACTTC
TRBV11-2	.	once	TRBJ1-5	CASSPLGRQPQHF	TGTGCCAGCAGCCCATTGGGGCGCCAGCCCCAGCATTTT